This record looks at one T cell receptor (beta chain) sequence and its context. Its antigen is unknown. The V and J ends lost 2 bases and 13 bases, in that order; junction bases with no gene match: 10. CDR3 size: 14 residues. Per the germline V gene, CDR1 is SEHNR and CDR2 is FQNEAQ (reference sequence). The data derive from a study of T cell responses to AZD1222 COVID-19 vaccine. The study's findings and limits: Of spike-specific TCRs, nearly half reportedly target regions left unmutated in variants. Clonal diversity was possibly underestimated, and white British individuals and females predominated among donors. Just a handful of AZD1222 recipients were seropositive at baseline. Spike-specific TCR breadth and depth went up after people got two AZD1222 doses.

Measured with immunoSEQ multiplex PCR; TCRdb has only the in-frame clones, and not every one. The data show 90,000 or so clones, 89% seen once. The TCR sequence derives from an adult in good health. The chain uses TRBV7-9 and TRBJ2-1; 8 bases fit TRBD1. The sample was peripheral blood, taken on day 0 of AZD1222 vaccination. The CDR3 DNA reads TGTGCCAGCAGCTTATTGGGGACAGGAGAGGAACAGTTCTTC. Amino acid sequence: CASSLLGTGEEQFF.